The sequence of this T cell receptor (beta chain) was determined in a study of T cells in severe cutaneous drug reactions. General study results and limits: One public TCRbeta CDR3 appeared in all seven blister samples, averaging approximately 14%.

The donors had carbamazepine-induced Stevens-Johnson syndrome or toxic epidermal necrolysis. Blood repertoires came from four or five Han Chinese and roughly 6 European CBZ-SJS/TEN patients. Its frequency marks this clonotype as hyperexpanded (1% or more). What it binds is unknown. Bulk and single-cell libraries used iRepertoire multiplex PCR with TCR subtype-specific primers. Bulk TCR beta libraries came from multiplex PCR with V, D, J primers. One entry per CDR3 protein, without DNA, is what TCRdb gives after re-calling the multiplex PCR reads. Its table records 40 to 60 distinct CDR3 sequences. Material: PBMCs. This receptor was identified in a human donor with Stevens-Johnson syndrome, a severe cutaneous drug reaction.

This chain's CDR3 is CASSYSGKGANEQYF. The rearrangement uses TRBV6-6 and TRBJ2-7; without DNA, the TCRdb call of TRBD1 cannot be checked. This CDR3 comprises 15 residues. The germline V gene encodes CDR1 MNHNY and CDR2 SVGAGI (reference sequence).